This T cell receptor beta chain is from a study of cytomegalovirus exposure and HLA in healthy donors. Study outcomes and limitations: Cytomegalovirus association was assigned to about 150 TCR beta chains. Reportedly, diagnosis of cytomegalovirus status by the classifier showed high specificity and sensitivity. In vitro, three CMV-associated chains proved specific for CMV antigens.

Notes on this clone: Its specificity is unknown.

The assay was immunoSEQ multiplex PCR, and TCRdb's table has in-frame clones only and misses some. The sample holds some 170,000 clones, 89% seen once. The ends lost 5 bases at V and 0 bases at J; junction bases unmatched: 7. Germline V gives CDR1 SEHNR, CDR2 FQNEAQ (reference sequence). The CDR3 has 16 residues. The donors were in the roughly 120-subject validation cohort, distinct from the approximately 700-subject first cohort. V is TRBV7-9 and J is TRBJ2-1; 7 nucleotides match TRBD2. The clonotype was recovered from a woman younger than 30 in good health and CMV-seropositive. The source material was PBMCs. The CDR3 DNA follows: TGTGCCAGCAGCGCTAAAGGACTAGTCTCCTACAATGAGCAGTTCTTC. This sequence encodes CASSAKGLVSYNEQFF.